The clone carrying this T cell receptor (beta chain) has a single count. Its target is unknown. Assay: immunoSEQ multiplex PCR; the TCRdb copy retains only in-frame clones and omits some. The data show some 49,000 clones, over 85% seen once. This sample is drawn from a study of T cell responses to AZD1222 COVID-19 vaccine. Study-wide results and caveats: Of the AZD1222 recipients, only 5 or 6 were seropositive at baseline. Spike was spanned by vaccine-associated CD4 TCRs, which were dominant at 160-218 and 743-854.

Second-dose timings of about 4 or about 12 weeks were pooled. Trimming pared 0 bases from V and 9 bases from J, leaving 15 bases between. Per germline, CDR1 MNHEY and CDR2 SVGAGI. The CDR3 covers 16 residues. The sample was peripheral blood, taken 28 days after the second AZD1222 dose. The gene calls are TRBV6-5 and TRBJ1-6; tentatively, D is TRBD1 (5 bases). The sequence derives from an adult who received the AZD1222 COVID-19 vaccine. CDR3 bases: TGTGCCAGCAGTTACTCGGGAGGGGCCTCATCTTCACCCCTCCACTTT. Its translation is CASSYSGGASSSPLHF.